These 15 T cell receptor beta chains originate from one sample sequenced in a study of CD8+ T cells in alopecia areata. RNA was extracted and reverse transcribed into cDNA as the sequencing template. Repertoires were generated with immunoSEQ multiplex PCR, while TCRdb's copy carries only in-frame clones and drops some. This table has fewer than 200,000 clones, 50% to 75% appearing once. Here the sequenced sample was CD4+ T cells sorted from blood, taken at week 0. The receptors were sampled from a human donor with alopecia areata.

V usage is TRBV15 and J usage is TRBJ1-5; no clear D gene. The germline CDR1 and CDR2 sequences are LNHNV and YYDKDF (reference sequence). V was pared by 1 base and J by 7 bases, with 5 bases between. This CDR3 contains 12 residues. The CDR3 DNA sequence: TGTGCCACCAGCAGAGGCCGGCAGCCCCAGCATTTT. It yields the protein CATSRGRQPQHF. The complete variable domain, with remaining parts taken from reference TRBV15 and TRBJ1-5, reads DAMVIQNPRYQVTQFGKPVTLSCSQTLNHNVMYWYQQKSSQAPKLLFHYYDKDFNNEADTPDNFQSRRPNTSFCFLDIRSPGLGDTAMYLCATSRGRQPQHFGDGTRLSIL.

This clone was recorded a few times. The V gene is TRBV2, the J gene TRBJ2-5; 11 nucleotides line up with TRBD2. The junction had 7 bases not matched to a gene; V was cut back by 3 bases and J by 4 bases. The CDR3 length is 16 residues. Germline lookup yields CDR1 SNHLY and CDR2 FYNNEI. CDR3 sequence reads: CASSEVSGGAGETQYF. In DNA, the CDR3 is TGTGCCAGCAGTGAGGTTAGCGGGGGGGCCGGAGAGACCCAGTACTTC.

The chain carries TRBV29-1 and TRBJ2-3, with no clear D. The V and J ends lost 4 bases and 2 bases respectively, with 16 bases between them. Germline V gene lookup returns CDR1 SQVTM and CDR2 ANQGSEA. This CDR3 contains 15 residues. The CDR3 reads CSVVPGLADTDTQYF. The CDR3 nucleotides read TGCAGCGTTGTGCCCGGCTTGGCGGACACAGATACGCAGTATTTT.

This clone was observed a handful of times. The sample carries other DNA sequences with the same CDR3. The chain couples TRBV10-3 to TRBJ2-7; unclear D gene. In germline, CDR1 is ENHRY, CDR2 SYGVKD. The V gene lost 2 bases and the J gene lost 3 bases, with 2 bases spanning the gap. The CDR3 loop spans 11 amino acids. This CDR3 is CAISEGYEQYF. CDR3 sequence (DNA): TGTGCCATCAGTGAGGGCTACGAGCAGTACTTC.

This clone was detected a few times. The CDR3 sequence is CASSYSIGLSDTQYF. CDR3 bases: TGTGCCAGCAGTTACTCGATCGGTCTCTCGGATACGCAGTATTTT. The chain combines TRBV6-6 with TRBJ2-3; the D is unclear. V was trimmed by 0 bases and J by 6 bases, leaving 13 bases between them. The CDR3 is 15 amino acids. CDR1 and CDR2 (germline): MNHNY, SVGAGI (reference sequence).

This chain links TRBV7-3 with TRBJ2-6; D gene uncertain. CDR3 size: 17 residues. V lost 4 bases, J lost 4 bases, and 17 bases lay in between. The germline V gene encodes CDR1 SGHTA and CDR2 FQGTGA. CDR3 region: CASSSVPGLRGANVLTF. DNA for the CDR3: TGTGCCAGCAGCTCCGTCCCGGGTCTGAGGGGGGCCAACGTCCTGACTTTC. Together with reference TRBV7-3 and TRBJ2-6, the CDR3 gives the full variable domain: GAGVSQTPSNKVTEKGKYVELRCDPISGHTALYWYRQSLGQGPEFLIYFQGTGAADDSGLPNDRFFAVRPEGSVSTLKIQRTERGDSAVYLCASSSVPGLRGANVLTFGAGSRLTVL.

As to this clone: The same CDR3 can be traced to other DNA sequences in this sample. The chain uses TRBV30 and TRBJ1-2; possibly TRBD1 for D (6 bases). Germline V lookup: CDR1 GTSNPN, CDR2 SVGIG (reference sequence). The CDR3 length is 13 residues. V was trimmed by 0 bases and J by 4 bases, leaving 9 bases between them. The CDR3 is CAWSVSRGYGYTF. The CDR3 DNA sequence: TGTGCCTGGAGTGTGTCCAGGGGCTATGGCTACACCTTC.

The chain uses TRBV7-9 and TRBJ2-1, with a possible D match to TRBD2 (6 bases). The CDR3 contains 16 residues. The germline V and J ends were trimmed by 6 bases and 6 bases, with 21 bases remaining between them. Germline CDR1 and CDR2: SEHNR and FQNEAQ (reference sequence). The CDR3 DNA follows: TGTGCCAGCAGGGGACTCCAGGGCCGAGTATCCAATGAGCAGTTCTTC. This sequence encodes CASRGLQGRVSNEQFF.

This clone was counted between two and nine times. The chain links TRBV29-1 to TRBJ1-2; no definite D call. There are 15 residues in the CDR3. Looked up from germline, CDR1 is SQVTM and CDR2 is ANQGSEA. Trimming took 3 bases from V and 3 from J, leaving 17 bases between them. The CDR3 reads CSVDTGRNWDYGYTF. In DNA, the CDR3 is TGCAGCGTTGATACGGGCCGTAACTGGGACTATGGCTACACCTTC. The full variable domain, rest sourced from reference TRBV29-1 and TRBJ1-2, is SAVISQKPSRDICQRGTSLTIQCQVDSQVTMMFWYRQQPGQSLTLIATANQGSEATYESGFVIDKFPISRPNLTFSTLTVSNMSPEDSSIYLCSVDTGRNWDYGYTFGSGTRLTVV.

The chain combines TRBV5-1 with TRBJ2-2, with 9 bases lining up with TRBD1. The CDR3 sequence is 17 residues long. CDR1 and CDR2 (germline): SGHRS, YFSETQ. V lost 4 bases and J lost 4; bases outside the gene matches: 11. CDR3 bases: TGCGCCAGCAGCACCACTACCGGGACAGGGAGCACCGGGGAGCTGTTTTTT. Protein sequence: CASSTTTGTGSTGELFF.

The chain has TRBV4-1 and TRBJ1-4; unclear D gene. Looked up from germline, CDR1 is MGHRA and CDR2 is YSYEKL. Trimming cost V 0 bases and J 8 bases, with 7 bases left between them. There are 13 residues in the CDR3. The CDR3 loop reads CASSQEFREKLFF. DNA for the CDR3: TGCGCCAGCAGCCAAGAGTTTCGGGAAAAACTGTTTTTT.

The chain uses TRBV6-6 and TRBJ2-7, with D uncertain. Germline V CDR1 and CDR2: MNHNY, SVGAGI (reference sequence). V was shortened by 2 bases and J by 6 bases, with 5 bases between the two germline ends. The CDR3 spans 11 residues. The CDR3 sequence: CASSYSSEQYF. In nucleotides, the CDR3 is TGTGCCAGCAGTTACAGTTCCGAGCAGTACTTC.

The chain employs TRBV2 and TRBJ1-6; D gene ambiguous. Trimming took 4 bases from V and 5 from J, leaving 6 bases between them. The germline V gene has CDR1 SNHLY and CDR2 FYNNEI. The CDR3 consists of 13 residues. The CDR3 reads CASSGGNNSPLHF. The CDR3 bases are TGTGCCAGCAGTGGAGGGAATAATTCACCCCTCCACTTT.

The V call is TRBV15, the J call TRBJ1-3; no firm D call. The germline V gene encodes CDR1 LNHNV and CDR2 YYDKDF (reference sequence). V was cut by 1 base and J by 2 bases, with 6 bases left in between. The CDR3 totals 14 residues. CDR3 residues: CATSRADTGNTIYF. For the CDR3, the DNA is TGTGCCACCAGCAGAGCTGATACTGGAAACACCATATATTTT.

The chain is built from TRBV7-9 and TRBJ1-1; D is uncertain. The CDR3 loop spans 14 amino acids. Trimming left V 2 bases short and J 2 bases short, with 9 bases between. Germline CDR1 and CDR2: SEHNR and FQNEAQ (reference sequence). CDR3 sequence: CASSLSGSNTEAFF. CDR3 DNA sequence: TGTGCCAGCAGCTTATCTGGGTCCAACACTGAAGCTTTCTTT.